This T cell receptor beta chain was recorded in a study of blood T cells in healthy people across ages. Study outcomes and limitations: Underestimates were what the diversity estimates from one million T cells were considered to be.

This CDR3 has 13 residues. V was cut by 3 bases and J by 5 bases, with 10 bases left in between. Germline loops: CDR1 SGHTA, CDR2 FQGNSA. Together with a sample-barcoded 5' primer, a J-beta primer mix was included in a second PCR lasting about 7 to 11 cycles. One entry per CDR3 protein, called by TCRdb with MiXCR from the 5' RACE reads. The sample has about 720,000 distinct CDR3 sequences, approximately 25% seen once. This clonotype was detected only a few times. Antigen unknown. This sample also appeared in a second study, on T cells of mothers and their children.

The sample consisted of blood. The TCR was taken from a boy younger than 18 in good health. The chain combines TRBV7-2 with TRBJ2-5; the D gene is possibly TRBD1 (5 bases). The chain's CDR3 is CASSFKGVETQYF. As DNA, the CDR3 is TGTGCCAGCAGCTTTAAAGGGGTCGAGACCCAGTACTTC.